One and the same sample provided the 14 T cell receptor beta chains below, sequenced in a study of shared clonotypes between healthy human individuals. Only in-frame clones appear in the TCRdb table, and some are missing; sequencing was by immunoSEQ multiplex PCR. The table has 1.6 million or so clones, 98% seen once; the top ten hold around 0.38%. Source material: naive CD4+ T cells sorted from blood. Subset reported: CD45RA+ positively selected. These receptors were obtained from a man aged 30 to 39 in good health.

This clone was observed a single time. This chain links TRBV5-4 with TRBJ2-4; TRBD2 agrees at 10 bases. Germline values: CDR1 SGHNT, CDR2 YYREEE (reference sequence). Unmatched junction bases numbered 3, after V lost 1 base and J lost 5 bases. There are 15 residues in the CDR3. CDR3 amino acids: CASSLYLAGENIQYF. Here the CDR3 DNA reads TGTGCCAGCAGCTTGTATCTAGCGGGAGAAAACATTCAGTACTTC.

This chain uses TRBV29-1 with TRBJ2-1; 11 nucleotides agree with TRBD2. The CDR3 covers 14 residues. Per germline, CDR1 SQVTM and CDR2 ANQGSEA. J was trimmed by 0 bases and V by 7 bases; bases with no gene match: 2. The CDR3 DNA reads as TGCAGCGCTCTAGCGGGAGGCTCCTACAATGAGCAGTTCTTC. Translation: CSALAGGSYNEQFF.

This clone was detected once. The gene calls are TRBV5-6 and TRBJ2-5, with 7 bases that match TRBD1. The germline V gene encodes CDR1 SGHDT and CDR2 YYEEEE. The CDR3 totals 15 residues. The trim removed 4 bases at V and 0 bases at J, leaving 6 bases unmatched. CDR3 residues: CASSKGQTYQETQYF. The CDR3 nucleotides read TGTGCCAGCAGCAAGGGACAGACGTACCAAGAGACCCAGTACTTC.

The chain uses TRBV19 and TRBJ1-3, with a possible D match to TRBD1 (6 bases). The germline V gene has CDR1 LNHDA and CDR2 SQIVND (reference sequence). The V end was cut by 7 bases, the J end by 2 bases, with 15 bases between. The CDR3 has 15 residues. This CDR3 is CASNVQRGAGNTIYF. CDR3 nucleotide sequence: TGTGCCAGTAACGTCCAAAGGGGGGCTGGAAACACCATATATTTT. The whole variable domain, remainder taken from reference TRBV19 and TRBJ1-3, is DGGITQSPKYLFRKEGQNVTLSCEQNLNHDAMYWYRQDPGQGLRLIYYSQIVNDFQKGDIAEGYSVSREKKESFPLTVTSAQKNPTAFYLCASNVQRGAGNTIYFGEGSWLTVV.

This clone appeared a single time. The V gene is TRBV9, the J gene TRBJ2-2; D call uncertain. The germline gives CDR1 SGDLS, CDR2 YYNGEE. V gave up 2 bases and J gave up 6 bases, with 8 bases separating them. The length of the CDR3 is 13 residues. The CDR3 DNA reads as TGTGCCAGCAGCGTTTTAAATTCCGGGGAGCTGTTTTTT. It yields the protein CASSVLNSGELFF.

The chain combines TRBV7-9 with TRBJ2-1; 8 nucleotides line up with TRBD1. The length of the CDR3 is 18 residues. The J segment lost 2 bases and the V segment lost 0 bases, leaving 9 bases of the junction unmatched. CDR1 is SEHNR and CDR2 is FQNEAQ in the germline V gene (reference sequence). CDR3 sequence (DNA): TGTGCCAGCAGCTTAGCGCTACGAGGACAGGGCACCTACAATGAGCAGTTCTTC. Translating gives CASSLALRGQGTYNEQFF.

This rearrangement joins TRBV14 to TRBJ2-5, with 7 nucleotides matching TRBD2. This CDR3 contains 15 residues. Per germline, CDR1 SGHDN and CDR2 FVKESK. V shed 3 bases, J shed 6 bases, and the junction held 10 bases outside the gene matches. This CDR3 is CASSHGLGTQKTQYF. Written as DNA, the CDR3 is TGTGCCAGCAGCCACGGACTAGGAACACAAAAGACCCAGTACTTC.

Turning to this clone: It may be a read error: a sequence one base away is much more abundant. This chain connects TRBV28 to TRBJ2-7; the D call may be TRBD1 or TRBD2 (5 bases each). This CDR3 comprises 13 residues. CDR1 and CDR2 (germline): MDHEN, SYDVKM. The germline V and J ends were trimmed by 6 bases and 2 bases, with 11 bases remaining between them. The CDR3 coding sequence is TGTGCCAGCAGAAACCGGGGCCCCTACGAGCAGTACTTC. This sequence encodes CASRNRGPYEQYF.

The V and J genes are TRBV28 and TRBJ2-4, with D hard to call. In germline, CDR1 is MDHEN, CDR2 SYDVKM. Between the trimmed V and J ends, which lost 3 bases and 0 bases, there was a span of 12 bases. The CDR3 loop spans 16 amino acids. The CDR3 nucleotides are TGTGCCAGCAGTTTTGGGCAGATACTAGCCAAAAACATTCAGTACTTC. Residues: CASSFGQILAKNIQYF.

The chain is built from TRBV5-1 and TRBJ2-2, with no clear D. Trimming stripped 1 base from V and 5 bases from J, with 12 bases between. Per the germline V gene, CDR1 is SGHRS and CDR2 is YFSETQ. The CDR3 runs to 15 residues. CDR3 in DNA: TGCGCCAGCAGCTTGCTTCCTAGAGCGACCGGGGAGCTGTTTTTT. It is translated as CASSLLPRATGELFF.

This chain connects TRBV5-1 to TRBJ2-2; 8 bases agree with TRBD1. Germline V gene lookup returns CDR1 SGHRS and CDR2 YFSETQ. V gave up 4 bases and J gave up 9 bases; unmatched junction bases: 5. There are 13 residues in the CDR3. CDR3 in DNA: TGCGCCAGCAGCCGGGACAGGAATCGGGAGCTGTTTTTT. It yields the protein CASSRDRNRELFF.

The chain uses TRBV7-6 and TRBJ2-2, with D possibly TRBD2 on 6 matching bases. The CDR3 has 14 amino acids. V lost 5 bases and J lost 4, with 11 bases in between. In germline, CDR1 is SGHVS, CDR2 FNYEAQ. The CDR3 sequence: CASSPKEGTGELFF. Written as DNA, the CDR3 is TGTGCCAGCAGCCCGAAGGAGGGCACCGGGGAGCTGTTTTTT.

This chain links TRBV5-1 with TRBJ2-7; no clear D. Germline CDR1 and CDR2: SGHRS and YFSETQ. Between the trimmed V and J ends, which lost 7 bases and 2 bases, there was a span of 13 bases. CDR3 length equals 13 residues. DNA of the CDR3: TGCGCCAGCCGTACCCAAGGCGCCTACGAGCAGTACTTC. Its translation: CASRTQGAYEQYF.

The CDR3 nucleotides read TGTGCCAGCAGTGAATCCCGAGCTGACAGGGGAGGTCGAGAGACCCAGTACTTC. Protein: CASSESRADRGGRETQYF. The gene calls are TRBV2 and TRBJ2-5, with 8 bases that match TRBD1. The CDR3 runs to 18 residues. Germline loops: CDR1 SNHLY, CDR2 FYNNEI. Trimming cost V 2 bases and J 4 bases; bases outside gene matches: 15.